This section outlines one TCR beta chain sequence together with its context. Different DNA sequences within this sample yield the same CDR3. The data are from a study of blood T cell repertoires in COVID-19. Whole-study context: The United States, Italy and Spain supplied acute and convalescent COVID-19 samples. T cells, B-cell-depleted T cells, or PBMCs provided the cDNA or gDNA that served as material.

The CDR3 runs 14 residues. Germline values: CDR1 KGHSH, CDR2 LQKENI. V was cut by 3 bases and J by 3 bases, with 9 bases left in between. In the original processing: Researchers report that nucleated cell counts were estimated from reference gene primer amplification. The table came from immunoSEQ multiplex PCR; TCRdb's copy has only in-frame clones and leaves some out. The DNA was the basis for D and trimming; V, J and clone size are from that table. Counted here are 150,000 to 200,000 clones, about 81% occurring once; the ten biggest clones make up approximately 18%. The sequenced sample was peripheral blood. The genes are TRBV18 and TRBJ1-5; no clear D. This TCR derives from an elderly woman with acute or convalescent COVID-19. This CDR3 reads CASSPAGSNQPQHF. CDR3 coding DNA: TGTGCCAGCTCACCCGCCGGTTCCAATCAGCCCCAGCATTTT. The full variable domain, its missing parts supplied by reference TRBV18 and TRBJ1-5, is NAGVMQNPRHLVRRRGQEARLRCSPMKGHSHVYWYRQLPEEGLKFMVYLQKENIIDESGMPKERFSAEFPKEGPSILRIQQVVRGDSAAYFCASSPAGSNQPQHFGDGTRLSIL.